This passage covers 21 T cell receptor beta chains from one sample sequenced in a study of radiation and T cells in renal cell carcinoma (dated by TCRdb to the early 2020s). The label giving this sample's time point can be read as: blood 2 weeks post-SBRT. Sample treatment or condition, as interpreted from the label and publication: 15 Gy SBRT to primary tumor, nephrectomy 4 weeks later. Library construction relied on the immunoSEQ multiplex PCR assay. Here the immuneACCESS table is served through TCRdb, limited to in-frame sequences with V and J called. Missing clones are a known gap in these copies; in checked studies unresolved V genes cover under half, and the rest lacks a known reason. Here the sample has around 76,000 clones; roughly 82% occur a single time. 5.5% to 7.5% of the sample is held by the ten biggest clonotypes. This material consisted of blood, taken from a patient whose treatment included radiotherapy and nephrectomy. The receptors here all came from a man aged 55 to 70 with renal cell carcinoma.

V and J are TRBV7-9 and TRBJ2-1; either TRBD1 or TRBD2 may fit D (5 bases each). V lost 2 bases and J 13 bases, leaving 21 bases between the germline ends. Germline values: CDR1 SEHNR, CDR2 FQNEAQ (reference sequence). The CDR3 totals 15 residues. CDR3 sequence (DNA): TGTGCCAGCAGCTTAAGCGACGTCGGGGCGGCCCCCCAGTTCTTC. The encoded protein is CASSLSDVGAAPQFF.

The V call is TRBV6-5, the J call TRBJ1-5, with D unresolved. The CDR3 sequence is 13 residues long. The germline V and J ends were trimmed by 0 bases and 6 bases, with 6 bases remaining between them. Looked up from germline, CDR1 is MNHEY and CDR2 is SVGAGI. The chain's CDR3 is CASSYSVSQPQHF. The CDR3 DNA reads as TGTGCCAGCAGTTACTCGGTCAGTCAGCCCCAGCATTTT.

With regard to this clone: An end of the junction differs from the germline gene, which may be a read error. This chain joins TRBV7-2 and TRBJ2-1, with 7 bases that match TRBD2. Germline V gene sequence: CDR1 SGHTA, CDR2 FQGNSA. The CDR3 totals 14 residues. The CDR3 DNA sequence: TGTGCCAGCAGCTATGGGGTTTCGGGGGAGGGTACGATCTTC. It translates to CASSYGVSGEGTIF.

The J gene is TRBJ2-4, the V gene TRBV10-3, with 7 bases that match TRBD1. This CDR3 spans 15 amino acids. Germline-derived CDR1 and CDR2 are ENHRY and SYGVKD. After removal of 0 bases from V and 7 bases from J, the junction contained 6 bases not matched to a gene. The CDR3 loop is CAISESGRGGNIQYF. For the CDR3, the DNA is TGTGCCATCAGTGAGTCGGGACGAGGGGGCAACATTCAGTACTTC.

The sample holds many counts of this clone. The genes are TRBV5-1 and TRBJ2-1, with 7 bases aligning to TRBD1. The CDR3 covers 15 residues. The germline gives CDR1 SGHRS, CDR2 YFSETQ. The ends lost 0 bases at V and 5 bases at J; junction bases unmatched: 5. CDR3 sequence reads: CASSLGTGDNNEQFF. In DNA form, the CDR3 reads TGCGCCAGCAGCTTGGGTACAGGGGACAACAATGAGCAGTTCTTC.

This rearrangement joins TRBV6-1 to TRBJ2-6; weak D call: TRBD2 (5 bases). Germline loops: CDR1 MNHNS, CDR2 SASEGT. The CDR3 is made up of 16 amino acids. Trimming shortened V by 0 bases and J by 1 base, and 7 bases separated the two germline ends. The CDR3 DNA reads as TGTGCCAGCAGTGAAGCACGGGGTTCTGGGGCCAACGTCCTGACTTTC. It codes for CASSEARGSGANVLTF.

The genes are TRBV7-8 and TRBJ1-3; no clear D. This CDR3 comprises 14 residues. Germline CDR1 reads SGHVS; CDR2 reads FQNEAQ. The V end was cut by 1 base, the J end by 2 bases, with 6 bases between. The CDR3 protein is CASSLGRTGNTIYF. The CDR3 DNA sequence: TGTGCCAGCAGCTTAGGCAGGACTGGAAACACCATATATTTT. Drawing the rest from reference TRBV7-8 and TRBJ1-3, the complete variable domain is GAGVSQSPRYKVAKRGQDVALRCDPISGHVSLFWYQQALGQGPEFLTYFQNEAQLDKSGLPSDRFFAERPEGSVSTLKIQRTQQEDSAVYLCASSLGRTGNTIYFGEGSWLTVV.

CDR3 coding DNA: TGTGCCAGCAGCCCCTCCGGGACAGGGACCGAGCAGTACTTC. It translates to CASSPSGTGTEQYF. The gene calls are TRBV9 and TRBJ2-7; 9 nucleotides match TRBD1. The CDR3 is 14 amino acids. Looked up from germline, CDR1 is SGDLS and CDR2 is YYNGEE. Trimming removed 4 bases from V and 6 bases from J; junction bases left unmatched: 8.

In this sample, this clone turned up once. In DNA form, the CDR3 reads TGTGCCAGCAGTGAAGTAGTAGCTAGCAGCAGAAGCACAGATACGCAGTATTTT. It yields the protein CASSEVVASSRSTDTQYF. V usage is TRBV2 and J usage is TRBJ2-3; tentative D call: TRBD2 (5 bases). Germline CDR1 SNHLY, CDR2 FYNNEI. The V end lost 1 base, the J end lost 0 bases, and 17 bases lay between the germline ends. This CDR3 is 18 amino acids long.

This chain uses TRBV7-9 with TRBJ1-4; D possibly corresponds to TRBD1 (6 bases). The CDR3 contains 15 residues. The V end lost 7 bases, the J end lost 7 bases, and 19 bases lay between the germline ends. Looked up from germline, CDR1 is SEHNR and CDR2 is FQNEAQ (reference sequence). CDR3 amino acids: CASTPTGTSGEKLFF. The CDR3 nucleotides are TGTGCCAGCACCCCCACAGGGACTAGTGGTGAAAAACTGTTTTTT. The entire variable domain, with the rest obtained from reference TRBV7-9 and TRBJ1-4, is as follows: DTGVSQNPRHKITKRGQNVTFRCDPISEHNRLYWYRQTLGQGPEFLTYFQNEAQLEKSRLLSDRFSAERPKGSFSTLEIQRTEQGDSAMYLCASTPTGTSGEKLFFGSGTQLSVL.

This chain uses TRBV28 with TRBJ2-3; 11 bases line up with TRBD2. The ends lost 7 bases at V and 4 bases at J; junction bases unmatched: 10. Per germline, CDR1 MDHEN and CDR2 SYDVKM. The CDR3 consists of 16 residues. CDR3 region: CASIPSIAGGADTQYF. DNA of the CDR3: TGTGCCAGCATTCCCTCCATAGCGGGAGGGGCAGATACGCAGTATTTT.

The chain uses TRBV21-1 and TRBJ1-1. TRBV21-1 has pseudogene status. The CDR3 extends over 16 amino acids. The CDR3 protein is CASRFNIATHRTEAFF. The CDR3 DNA reads as TGTGCCAGCAGATTCAACATAGCTACACATCGCACTGAAGCTTTCTTT.

This chain uses TRBV21-1 with TRBJ2-1; whether TRBD2, the table's D call, matches the DNA was not checked. TRBV21-1 corresponds to a pseudogene. The CDR3 is 16 amino acids. This chain's CDR3 is CASSKGELRSYNEQFF. The DNA for the CDR3 is TGTGCCAGCAGCAAAGGGGAGTTAAGGTCCTACAATGAGCAGTTCTTC.

The gene calls are TRBV18 and TRBJ2-5; D may be TRBD2 (5 bases). The germline V and J ends were trimmed by 5 bases and 2 bases, with 12 bases remaining between them. This CDR3 has 14 residues. Germline V lookup: CDR1 KGHSH, CDR2 LQKENI. CDR3 coding DNA: TGTGCCAGCTCATCCCTGCGCGGGCAAGAGACCCAGTACTTC. The encoded protein is CASSSLRGQETQYF. Full variable domain (rest looked up from reference TRBV18 and TRBJ2-5): NAGVMQNPRHLVRRRGQEARLRCSPMKGHSHVYWYRQLPEEGLKFMVYLQKENIIDESGMPKERFSAEFPKEGPSILRIQQVVRGDSAAYFCASSSLRGQETQYFGPGTRLLVL.

The gene calls are TRBV28 and TRBJ2-3; 10 nucleotides agree with TRBD2. Per the germline V gene, CDR1 is MDHEN and CDR2 is SYDVKM. This CDR3 comprises 16 residues. Trimming removed 3 bases from V and 2 bases from J; junction bases left unmatched: 5. The CDR3 loop is CASSFWLAGDTDTQYF. DNA of the CDR3: TGTGCCAGCAGTTTTTGGCTAGCGGGAGACACAGATACGCAGTATTTT.

V usage is TRBV28 and J usage is TRBJ2-6; D gene unclear. This CDR3 comprises 18 residues. V lost 3 bases and J lost 1, with 16 bases in between. Germline CDR1 and CDR2: MDHEN and SYDVKM. This CDR3 reads CASSLFRQPGSGANVLTF. Written as DNA, the CDR3 is TGTGCCAGCAGTTTGTTCAGGCAGCCGGGTTCTGGGGCCAACGTCCTGACTTTC.

The chain links TRBV5-1 to TRBJ2-3; D possibly corresponds to TRBD2 (5 bases). The CDR3 covers 14 residues. The ends were cut back, 1 base at V and 5 bases at J, with 11 bases in the middle. Germline CDR1 reads SGHRS; CDR2 reads YFSETQ. CDR3: CASSLYGVGDTQYF. The CDR3 nucleotides are TGCGCCAGCAGCTTGTACGGGGTAGGAGATACGCAGTATTTT.

The J gene is TRBJ1-1, the V gene TRBV9; D may be TRBD1 (5 bases). The germline V and J ends were trimmed by 0 bases and 4 bases, with 10 bases remaining between them. The CDR3 sequence is 14 residues long. Germline V gives CDR1 SGDLS, CDR2 YYNGEE. The CDR3 here is CASSVGWGSTEAFF. DNA for the CDR3: TGTGCCAGCAGCGTAGGTTGGGGGAGCACTGAAGCTTTCTTT.

The J gene is TRBJ1-1, the V gene TRBV7-6; D is ambiguous. This CDR3 contains 12 residues. CDR1 and CDR2 (germline): SGHVS, FNYEAQ. Trimming pared 5 bases from V and 8 bases from J, leaving 12 bases between. This CDR3 reads CASSPPGREAFF. The CDR3 nucleotides are TGTGCCAGCAGCCCTCCGGGCCGCGAAGCTTTCTTT. Together with reference TRBV7-6 and TRBJ1-1, the CDR3 gives the full variable domain: GAGVSQSPRYKVTKRGQDVALRCDPISGHVSLYWYRQALGQGPEFLTYFNYEAQQDKSGLPNDRFSAERPEGSISTLTIQRTEQRDSAMYRCASSPPGREAFFGQGTRLTVV.

CDR3 nucleotide sequence: TGTGCCAGCAGTTACGGACATCGCTCTGGAAACACCATATATTTT. Residues: CASSYGHRSGNTIYF. The chain joins TRBV6-4 to TRBJ1-3; tentatively, D is TRBD1 (5 bases). V was trimmed by 5 bases and J by 0 bases, leaving 11 bases between them. Germline CDR1 reads MRHNA; CDR2 reads SNTAGT. The CDR3 covers 15 residues.

This chain uses TRBV13 with TRBJ2-1, with 7 nucleotides matching TRBD2. CDR1 PRHDT and CDR2 FYEKMQ come from the germline V gene (reference sequence). CDR3 length equals 15 residues. Losses at the gene ends were 5 bases for V and 2 bases for J; bases not matched to a gene: 6. The CDR3 spells CASSPQRDPYNEQFF. CDR3 in DNA: TGTGCCAGCAGCCCCCAGCGGGATCCCTACAATGAGCAGTTCTTC.